Presented here are 22 T cell receptor beta chains from one specimen sequenced in a study of T cell repertoires in cytomegalovirus infection. These receptors lack a known antigen. TCRdb re-derived calls from the reads in MiXCR, one entry per CDR3 protein. Seen here are about 830,000 distinct CDR3 sequences, 32% observed once, and the top ten hold approximately 13%. This specimen consisted of cultured CD8+ T cells from PBMCs, obtained from culture after CMV antigen stimulation. These receptors originate from a human donor in good health (CMV status not recorded). Some clones in this sample may be carry-over from other donors' samples.

The chain employs TRBV6-5 and TRBJ1-1; 8 bases map to TRBD1. V shed 4 bases and J 2 bases; nucleotides not matched to a gene: 27. The germline V gene encodes CDR1 MNHEY and CDR2 SVGAGI. This CDR3 contains 22 residues. CDR3 DNA: TGTGCCAGCAGTTTTTCCCATGGACAGGGTTCATCCCCCTCCGATTTCAACACTGAAGCTTTCTTT. Residues: CASSFSHGQGSSPSDFNTEAFF.

In its sample, this clonotype was seen once. This chain links TRBV2 with TRBJ2-7; the match to TRBD2 covers 13 bases. The germline V gene encodes CDR1 SNHLY and CDR2 FYNNEI. This CDR3 is 19 amino acids long. The V segment lost 8 bases and the J segment 0 bases; nucleotides outside the gene matches: 16. The CDR3, as DNA: TGTGCCAGCGGCACCTCTAGGGGACTAGCGGGGCCGAGCTCCTACGAGCAGTACGTC. As protein: CASGTSRGLAGPSSYEQYV.

The chain couples TRBV12-3 or TRBV12-4 to TRBJ1-1; no definite D call. V was trimmed by 6 bases and J by 8 bases, leaving 10 bases between them. The CDR3 length is 11 residues. The CDR3 reads CASRVAQEAFF. In DNA form, the CDR3 reads TGTGCCAGCAGGGTGGCTCAGGAAGCTTTCTTT.

In this sample, this clonotype turned up many times. The chain recombines TRBV7-2 with TRBJ2-5; 7 bases align to TRBD2. Germline trimming cut 5 bases from V and 2 bases from J; bases unmatched to any gene: 11. Germline V gene sequence: CDR1 SGHTA, CDR2 FQGNSA. This CDR3 has 16 amino acids. The DNA for the CDR3 is TGTGCCAGCAGCCTTACAGTAGGACTAGAACAAGAGACCCAGTACTTC. It translates to CASSLTVGLEQETQYF.

V and J are TRBV6-1 and TRBJ2-7; D possibly corresponds to TRBD2 (7 bases). Germline V gene sequence: CDR1 MNHNS, CDR2 SASEGT. V gave up 6 bases and J gave up 2 bases, with 14 bases separating them. The CDR3 has 14 residues. The CDR3 DNA is TGTGCCAGCAGCCAGCGGGGACACCCCTACGAGCAGTACTTC. Translation: CASSQRGHPYEQYF.

A few counts support this clonotype. V and J are TRBV6-1 and TRBJ2-2; 13 bases are a match to TRBD2. The CDR3 length is 18 residues. Trimming at V came to 2 bases and at J to 1 base, leaving 4 bases not matched to a gene. Germline V gene sequence: CDR1 MNHNS, CDR2 SASEGT. The CDR3 protein is CASSERLAGGKNTGELFF. The CDR3 nucleotides read TGTGCCAGCAGTGAACGACTAGCGGGGGGCAAGAACACCGGGGAGCTGTTTTTT.

The rearrangement joins TRBV6-6 to TRBJ1-1; D is possibly TRBD1 (6 bases). The germline V gene has CDR1 MNHNY and CDR2 SVGAGI (reference sequence). Trimming left V 2 bases short and J 1 base short, with 14 bases between. This CDR3 contains 16 residues. The CDR3 is CASSYLIRGANTEAFF. The DNA of the CDR3 is TGTGCCAGCAGTTACCTAATTCGGGGGGCGAACACTGAAGCTTTCTTT.

This rearrangement joins TRBV27 to TRBJ1-1; weak D call: TRBD1 (5 bases). Germline V gives CDR1 MNHEY, CDR2 SMNVEV (reference sequence). The CDR3 runs 13 residues. Trimming cost V 3 bases and J 6 bases, with 11 bases left between them. CDR3 sequence reads: CASSFPGGAEAFF. The CDR3 DNA sequence: TGTGCCAGCAGTTTTCCCGGAGGGGCTGAAGCTTTCTTT.

A few counts support this clonotype. The CDR3, as DNA: TGCAGCGTTGGGGGACTAGCGGGCTTAGCATCCTACAATGAGCAGTTCTTC. Its protein is CSVGGLAGLASYNEQFF. This chain connects TRBV29-1 to TRBJ2-1, with 12 bases aligning to TRBD2. With V trimmed by 4 bases and J by 1 base, 8 bases remained unmatched. The CDR3 runs 17 residues. Germline V gene lookup returns CDR1 SQVTM and CDR2 ANQGSEA.

This clonotype has a handful of counts. This chain joins TRBV7-8 and TRBJ2-7; D is perhaps TRBD1 (5 bases). There are 15 residues in the CDR3. Looked up from germline, CDR1 is SGHVS and CDR2 is FQNEAQ. The V gene lost 0 bases and the J gene lost 6 bases, with 15 bases spanning the gap. The CDR3 DNA is TGTGCCAGCAGCTTAGCGGTGACAGTCCTACGCGAGCAGTACTTC. Translating gives CASSLAVTVLREQYF.

This clonotype was picked up a small number of times. The V call is TRBV6-1, the J call TRBJ2-1; 15 nucleotides align to TRBD2. The CDR3 runs to 18 residues. The J segment lost 0 bases and the V segment lost 5 bases, leaving 5 bases of the junction unmatched. Germline CDR1 reads MNHNS; CDR2 reads SASEGT. The CDR3, as DNA: TGTGCCAGCAGTTACGGGACTAGCGGGGGGCTCTCCTACAATGAGCAGTTCTTC. Translation gives CASSYGTSGGLSYNEQFF.

The J gene is TRBJ1-4, the V gene TRBV20-1; TRBD1 aligns across 7 bases. The germline CDR1 and CDR2 sequences are DFQATT and SNEGSKA (reference sequence). Trimming at V came to 2 bases and at J to 10 bases, leaving 10 bases not matched to a gene. The CDR3 runs 14 residues. CDR3 sequence: CSARNRGREGKLFF. DNA of the CDR3: TGCAGTGCTAGAAACAGGGGCCGGGAGGGAAAACTGTTTTTT.

This clonotype was seen only a few times. The chain combines TRBV7-6 with TRBJ1-1; D uncertain. This CDR3 is 16 amino acids long. Per the germline V gene, CDR1 is SGHVS and CDR2 is FNYEAQ. Trimming pared 1 base from V and 0 bases from J, leaving 12 bases between. The CDR3: CASSLGKRAMNTEAFF. CDR3 sequence (DNA): TGTGCCAGCAGCTTAGGAAAGAGAGCCATGAACACTGAAGCTTTCTTT.

DNA for the CDR3: TGTGCCAGCAGTCATAGATGGGAAACAGGGGGGAGTCCAAGGGAGACCCAGTACTTC. Residues: CASSHRWETGGSPRETQYF. The J gene is TRBJ2-5, the V gene TRBV6-2 or TRBV6-3, with 8 nucleotides matching TRBD1. The CDR3 extends over 19 amino acids. Per the germline V gene, CDR1 is MNHEY and CDR2 is SVGEGT. V lost 5 bases and J lost 5; bases outside the gene matches: 22.

In this sample, this clonotype turned up a few times. V usage is TRBV27 and J usage is TRBJ1-2; 12 positions agree with TRBD1. The CDR3 runs 15 residues. J was trimmed by 6 bases and V by 4 bases; bases with no gene match: 6. The germline V gene has CDR1 MNHEY and CDR2 SMNVEV (reference sequence). Here the CDR3 DNA reads TGTGCCAGCAGTTCCCCGGGACAGGGGGCAGATGGCTACACCTTC. This codes for CASSSPGQGADGYTF.

This clonotype was observed a handful of times. V and J are TRBV5-6 and TRBJ2-5; 10 positions match TRBD2. The CDR3 runs to 16 residues. V trimming: 0 bases; J trimming: 5 bases; junction bases outside the gene matches: 7. Germline V CDR1 and CDR2: SGHDT, YYEEEE. The CDR3 nucleotides are TGTGCCAGCAGCTTGGGCGTTAGCGGGGGGTTGGAGACCCAGTACTTC. Its protein is CASSLGVSGGLETQYF. Looking up the rest from reference TRBV5-6 and TRBJ2-5 gives the full variable domain: DAGVTQSPTHLIKTRGQQVTLRCSPKSGHDTVSWYQQALGQGPQFIFQYYEEEERQRGNFPDRFSGHQFPNYSSELNVNALLLGDSALYLCASSLGVSGGLETQYFGPGTRLLVL.

This clonotype occurred a few times. The J gene is TRBJ2-7, the V gene TRBV19; 9 bases match TRBD1. This CDR3 comprises 15 residues. V lost 4 bases and J lost 2; bases outside the gene matches: 6. Germline CDR1 LNHDA, CDR2 SQIVND (reference sequence). The CDR3 is CASSKWDRDTYEQYF. The DNA for the CDR3 is TGTGCCAGTAGTAAATGGGACAGGGATACCTACGAGCAGTACTTC. The variable domain in full, completed from reference TRBV19 and TRBJ2-7, reads DGGITQSPKYLFRKEGQNVTLSCEQNLNHDAMYWYRQDPGQGLRLIYYSQIVNDFQKGDIAEGYSVSREKKESFPLTVTSAQKNPTAFYLCASSKWDRDTYEQYFGPGTRLTVT.

The table lists this clonotype with a few counts. The V and J genes are TRBV6-5 and TRBJ2-2; no clear D. V dropped 3 bases and J dropped 3 bases, with 8 bases sitting between them. Germline lookup yields CDR1 MNHEY and CDR2 SVGAGI. The CDR3 length is 14 residues. The CDR3 is CASSYSRYTGELFF. The CDR3 region has the DNA TGTGCCAGCAGTTATTCGCGGTACACCGGGGAGCTGTTTTTT.

This clonotype was seen ten or more times. V gene TRBV7-2 combines with J gene TRBJ1-6; D gene uncertain. Trimming shortened V by 5 bases and J by 0 bases, and 14 bases separated the two germline ends. The CDR3 runs to 17 residues. Per the germline V gene, CDR1 is SGHTA and CDR2 is FQGNSA. The CDR3 DNA reads as TGTGCCAGCAGCCAGGCTGAGAGGAGCTCCTATAATTCACCCCTCCACTTT. Its translation is CASSQAERSSYNSPLHF.

The rearrangement uses TRBV10-3 and TRBJ2-2; maybe TRBD1 (5 bases). Trimming shortened V by 0 bases and J by 7 bases, and 12 bases separated the two germline ends. The CDR3 loop spans 15 amino acids. Germline V gives CDR1 ENHRY, CDR2 SYGVKD. Here the CDR3 reads CAISESTQGSGELFF. The CDR3 nucleotides are TGTGCCATCAGTGAGTCAACGCAGGGTAGCGGGGAGCTGTTTTTT.

The chain combines TRBV7-9 with TRBJ2-7; 7 bases match TRBD1. CDR3 length: 14 amino acids. CDR1 is SEHNR and CDR2 is FQNEAQ in the germline V gene (reference sequence). Germline trimming cut 1 base from V and 7 bases from J; bases unmatched to any gene: 7. The CDR3 here is CASSLVHRGIEQYF. CDR3 nucleotide sequence: TGTGCCAGCAGCTTAGTTCACAGGGGAATAGAGCAGTACTTC. The variable domain in full, completed from reference TRBV7-9 and TRBJ2-7, reads DTGVSQNPRHKITKRGQNVTFRCDPISEHNRLYWYRQTLGQGPEFLTYFQNEAQLEKSRLLSDRFSAERPKGSFSTLEIQRTEQGDSAMYLCASSLVHRGIEQYFGPGTRLTVT.

The CDR3 DNA reads as TGTGCCAGCAGTTGGACGGGCTTAGAGACCCAGTACTTC. Translating it yields CASSWTGLETQYF. This sequence joins TRBV6-5 and TRBJ2-5; unclear D gene. Looked up from germline, CDR1 is MNHEY and CDR2 is SVGAGI. The CDR3 spans 13 residues. V lost 4 bases, J lost 4 bases, and 10 bases lay in between.